This T cell receptor beta chain was recorded in a study of cytomegalovirus exposure and HLA in healthy donors. Libraries were prepared by immunoSEQ multiplex PCR; TCRdb keeps only in-frame clonotypes and omits some of them. The profile shows tens of thousands of clones, about 91% of them singletons. The trim removed 2 bases at V and 5 bases at J, leaving 6 bases unmatched. From germline, CDR1 is SGDLS and CDR2 YYNGEE. This CDR3 is 16 amino acids long. Specimen: PBMCs. V is TRBV9 and J is TRBJ2-1; 11 nucleotides align to TRBD2. This receptor was taken from a woman under 30 in good health and CMV-seronegative. The CDR3: CASSVTGTSGHNEQFF. The CDR3 region has the DNA TGTGCCAGCAGCGTGACCGGGACTAGCGGACACAATGAGCAGTTCTTC.